The 16 T cell receptor beta chains reported below all come from one sample, sequenced in a study of identical twins. TCRdb independently ran MiXCR on the 5' RACE reads; one entry per CDR3 protein. The sample has 450,000 or so distinct CDR3 sequences; 14% are singletons. The same data also contributed to another study, on yellow fever vaccine responses in identical twins.

The specimen sequenced was CD4+ T cells sorted from blood. These receptors all come from a woman in her late teens or twenties in good health.

This clonotype was observed at least ten times. The rearrangement links TRBV12-3 or TRBV12-4 to TRBJ1-4, with TRBD1 matching over 7 bases. The CDR3 is 16 amino acids. Trimming removed 3 bases from V and 2 bases from J; junction bases left unmatched: 6. CDR3 loop: CASSFDRVRTNEKLFF. CDR3 DNA sequence: TGTGCCAGCAGTTTCGACAGGGTTAGGACTAATGAAAAACTGTTTTTT.

This chain joins TRBV2 and TRBJ2-7; 9 bases map to TRBD1. V dropped 6 bases and J dropped 2; count of bases not matched to a gene: 5. This CDR3 has 14 amino acids. Germline CDR1 SNHLY, CDR2 FYNNEI. CDR3 region: CASRAGTGTYEQYF. DNA for the CDR3: TGTGCCAGCAGGGCCGGGACAGGGACCTACGAGCAGTACTTC.

The chain employs TRBV5-1 and TRBJ2-6; weak D call: TRBD1 (6 bases). The germline CDR1 and CDR2 sequences are SGHRS and YFSETQ. CDR3 length equals 15 residues. Trimming shortened V by 5 bases and J by 2 bases, and 11 bases separated the two germline ends. In nucleotides, the CDR3 is TGCGCCAGCAGTTCCACAGGGACTGGGGCCAACGTCCTGACTTTC. Amino acid sequence: CASSSTGTGANVLTF.

Ten or more counts support this clonotype. The genes are TRBV29-1 and TRBJ2-3; a possible D gene is TRBD2 (5 bases). The germline V gene has CDR1 SQVTM and CDR2 ANQGSEA. CDR3 length: 14 residues. The germline V and J ends were trimmed by 3 bases and 0 bases, with 10 bases remaining between them. This CDR3 reads CSVDEGTSTDTQYF. The CDR3 DNA reads as TGCAGCGTTGACGAGGGAACTAGCACAGATACGCAGTATTTT.

This clonotype occurred many times. V is TRBV6-2 or TRBV6-3 and J is TRBJ2-1; 11 nucleotides match TRBD2. The junction had 4 bases not matched to a gene; V was cut back by 6 bases and J by 3 bases. The CDR3 length is 15 residues. CDR1 is MNHEY, CDR2 SVGEGT, per germline. The CDR3 spells CASRRGTSGYNEQFF. CDR3 nucleotide sequence: TGTGCCAGCAGAAGAGGGACTAGCGGCTACAATGAGCAGTTCTTC.

V is TRBV4-3 and J is TRBJ1-5, with D possibly TRBD1 on 6 matching bases. The V end was cut by 0 bases, the J end by 7 bases, with 10 bases between. The CDR3 has 14 amino acids. The germline CDR1 and CDR2 sequences are LGHNA and YSLEER. The CDR3: CASSQDARGQPQHF. Here the CDR3 DNA reads TGCGCCAGCAGCCAAGACGCAAGGGGGCAGCCCCAGCATTTT.

This clonotype was detected many times. The chain joins TRBV7-2 to TRBJ2-2; D tentatively fits TRBD1 or TRBD2 (5 bases each). There are 14 residues in the CDR3. Trimming left V 6 bases short and J 5 bases short, with 13 bases between. From germline, CDR1 is SGHTA and CDR2 FQGNSA. The CDR3 spells CASSREGWTGELFF. CDR3 nucleotides: TGTGCCAGCAGTCGAGAGGGGTGGACCGGGGAGCTGTTTTTT.

The chain combines TRBV5-1 with TRBJ2-5; 15 positions agree with TRBD2. This CDR3 is 17 amino acids long. Looked up from germline, CDR1 is SGHRS and CDR2 is YFSETQ. V was clipped by 4 bases and J by 5 bases; unmatched bases: 9. The CDR3 DNA is TGCGCCAGCAGCCCACGGACTAGCGGGGGGGCTCGGGAGACCCAGTACTTC. Its protein product is CASSPRTSGGARETQYF. The full variable domain, in which reference TRBV5-1 and TRBJ2-5 provide the parts outside the CDR3, is KAGVTQTPRYLIKTRGQQVTLSCSPISGHRSVSWYQQTPGQGLQFLFEYFSETQRNKGNFPGRFSGRQFSNSRSEMNVSTLELGDSALYLCASSPRTSGGARETQYFGPGTRLLVL.

Only a few counts were recorded for this clonotype. This rearrangement joins TRBV5-1 to TRBJ2-3, with D unclear. V was shortened by 0 bases and J by 6 bases, with 11 bases between the two germline ends. Germline V CDR1 and CDR2: SGHRS, YFSETQ. The CDR3 is 14 residues long. CDR3 sequence reads: CASSLGPLGDTQYF. The CDR3 nucleotides read TGCGCCAGCAGCTTGGGGCCGCTGGGGGATACGCAGTATTTT.

This clonotype was seen only a few times. The chain carries TRBV18 and TRBJ1-1, with D unclear. Looked up from germline, CDR1 is KGHSH and CDR2 is LQKENI. Between the trimmed V and J ends, which lost 4 bases and 3 bases, there was a span of 9 bases. The CDR3 spans 13 residues. This chain's CDR3 is CASSLSRDTEAFF. The CDR3, as DNA: TGTGCCAGCTCACTCTCCCGGGACACTGAAGCTTTCTTT.

J is TRBJ2-5 and V is TRBV7-2; weak D call: TRBD1 (5 bases). The CDR3 totals 12 residues. V was clipped by 5 bases and J by 9 bases, with 13 bases between them. Germline V CDR1 and CDR2: SGHTA, FQGNSA. CDR3 sequence reads: CASSPQGLAQYF. Here the CDR3 DNA reads TGTGCCAGCAGCCCCCAGGGTTTGGCCCAGTACTTC.

This clonotype appeared a few times. V usage is TRBV12-3 or TRBV12-4 and J usage is TRBJ2-3; no firm D call. V dropped 5 bases and J dropped 5 bases, with 8 bases sitting between them. The CDR3 has 12 amino acids. CDR3 sequence (DNA): TGTGCCAGCAGTCCCTCAAAAGATACGCAGTATTTT. Its translation: CASSPSKDTQYF.

This clonotype was seen only a few times. The genes are TRBV3-1 and TRBJ2-5, with D perhaps matching TRBD2 (5 bases). The CDR3 totals 13 residues. Trimming removed 3 bases at V and 5 bases at J, with 10 bases between. Per the germline V gene, CDR1 is LGHDT and CDR2 is YNNKEL (reference sequence). The CDR3, as DNA: TGTGCCAGCAGCCAGAGGCGGAGGGAGACCCAGTACTTC. As protein: CASSQRRRETQYF.

Only a few counts were recorded for this clonotype. The J gene is TRBJ2-3, the V gene TRBV7-2; D ambiguous. The CDR3 totals 12 residues. With 2 bases removed from V and 10 bases from J, the gap between germline ends came to 10 bases. Per germline, CDR1 SGHTA and CDR2 FQGNSA. The CDR3 loop reads CASSLSGLAQYF. The CDR3 DNA reads TGTGCCAGCAGCTTATCTGGTTTGGCGCAGTATTTT. Full variable domain (remainder filled in from reference TRBV7-2 and TRBJ2-3): GAGVSQSPSNKVTEKGKDVELRCDPISGHTALYWYRQSLGQGLEFLIYFQGNSAPDKSGLPSDRFSAERTGGSVSTLTIQRTQQEDSAVYLCASSLSGLAQYFGPGTRLTVL.

J is TRBJ2-7 and V is TRBV10-3, with 10 bases lining up with TRBD1. J was trimmed by 0 bases and V by 4 bases; bases with no gene match: 9. The germline V gene has CDR1 ENHRY and CDR2 SYGVKD. The CDR3 runs to 17 residues. The CDR3 loop is CAISGTGTGASSYEQYF. CDR3 in DNA: TGTGCCATCAGTGGCACCGGGACAGGGGCTAGCTCCTACGAGCAGTACTTC.

This clonotype was seen repeatedly, ten times or more. The V gene is TRBV12-3 or TRBV12-4, the J gene TRBJ1-6, with 7 nucleotides matching TRBD1. CDR3 size: 14 residues. V shed 6 bases and J 9 bases; nucleotides not matched to a gene: 8. As DNA, the CDR3 is TGTGCCAGCAGCACCGGGACAGTTAGTTCACCCCTCCACTTT. It encodes CASSTGTVSSPLHF.